One and the same sample provided the 21 T cell receptor beta chains below, sequenced in a study of T cell responses to AZD1222 COVID-19 vaccine. Measured with immunoSEQ multiplex PCR; TCRdb has only the in-frame clones, and not every one. The sample shows approximately 150,000 clones, less than 95% of them seen only once. The sample was peripheral blood, taken 28 days after the second AZD1222 dose. The receptor set was obtained from an adult who received the AZD1222 COVID-19 vaccine.

This clone turned up a few times. The chain joins TRBV28 to TRBJ1-2; 11 bases fit TRBD1. There are 14 residues in the CDR3. Per the germline V gene, CDR1 is MDHEN and CDR2 is SYDVKM. V was clipped by 5 bases and J by 8 bases; unmatched bases: 7. The CDR3 spells CASSGPGQGEGYTF. DNA for the CDR3: TGTGCCAGCAGTGGCCCGGGACAGGGGGAGGGCTACACCTTC.

The V gene is TRBV19, the J gene TRBJ1-5; the D is unclear. The length of the CDR3 is 14 residues. V gave up 4 bases and J gave up 5 bases, with 12 bases separating them. Germline-derived CDR1 and CDR2 are LNHDA and SQIVND (reference sequence). CDR3 DNA sequence: TGTGCCAGTAGTAGAGGGAATCGGGATCAGCCCCAGCATTTT. This translates into CASSRGNRDQPQHF.

The rearrangement joins TRBV27 to TRBJ2-1, with 10 bases fitting TRBD2. The CDR3 runs to 13 residues. After removal of 11 bases from V and 5 bases from J, the junction contained 6 bases not matched to a gene. Per germline, CDR1 MNHEY and CDR2 SMNVEV (reference sequence). DNA for the CDR3: TGTGCCTCCCAAGCGGGGGGGAACAATGAGCAGTTCTTC. Translated: CASQAGGNNEQFF.

This sequence joins TRBV11-1 and TRBJ2-5, with D hard to call. The ends were cut back, 1 base at V and 1 base at J, with 7 bases in the middle. The germline CDR1 and CDR2 sequences are SGHAT and FQDESV (reference sequence). The CDR3 is 14 amino acids. CDR3 loop: CASSLGSSQETQYF. DNA for the CDR3: TGTGCCAGCAGCTTAGGTTCTAGCCAAGAGACCCAGTACTTC. Based on the CDR3 plus reference TRBV11-1 and TRBJ2-5, the full variable domain is EAEVAQSPRYKITEKSQAVAFWCDPISGHATLYWYRQILGQGPELLVQFQDESVVDDSQLPKDRFSAERLKGVDSTLKIQPAELGDSAMYLCASSLGSSQETQYFGPGTRLLVL.

The rearrangement joins TRBV28 to TRBJ1-6, with 7 positions matching TRBD1. Germline V gene lookup returns CDR1 MDHEN and CDR2 SYDVKM. This CDR3 is 15 amino acids long. V was pared by 3 bases and J by 9 bases, with 8 bases of the junction left unmatched. This CDR3 reads CASSFPGGGRSPLHF. CDR3 coding DNA: TGTGCCAGCAGTTTCCCAGGAGGGGGCCGTTCACCCCTCCACTTT.

The gene calls are TRBV7-2 and TRBJ1-4, with a possible D match to TRBD1 (5 bases). Germline loops: CDR1 SGHTA, CDR2 FQGNSA. The CDR3 loop spans 15 amino acids. The V and J ends lost 4 bases and 0 bases respectively, with 9 bases between them. CDR3 sequence: CASSSQAATNEKLFF. CDR3 nucleotide sequence: TGTGCCAGCAGCTCACAGGCTGCAACTAATGAAAAACTGTTTTTT.

J is TRBJ2-5 and V is TRBV19, with a weak D call TRBD2 (5 bases). Trimming pared 5 bases from V and 4 bases from J, leaving 20 bases between. The CDR3 extends over 16 amino acids. Germline CDR1 LNHDA, CDR2 SQIVND (reference sequence). The CDR3 here is CASSPWVAAGGETQYF. The CDR3 nucleotides read TGTGCCAGTAGTCCGTGGGTTGCGGCTGGAGGAGAGACCCAGTACTTC.

This clone was seen only once. V gene TRBV19 combines with J gene TRBJ1-1; D unclear. CDR3 length equals 15 residues. Deletions cut 5 bases from V and 8 bases from J, with 21 bases between. Germline assignment: CDR1 LNHDA and CDR2 SQIVND (reference sequence). CDR3 in DNA: TGTGCCAGTAGTGATCCCAACCTGTCCCCGGCCGAAGCTTTCTTT. As protein: CASSDPNLSPAEAFF.

The CDR3 DNA reads TGCAGTGCTATGGGGTTGAGCCTACCGTTCTTC. Its translation is CSAMGLSLPFF. The chain is built from TRBV20-1 and TRBJ2-1; the D is unclear. Deletions cut 4 bases from V and 15 bases from J, with 16 bases between. Germline-derived CDR1 and CDR2 are DFQATT and SNEGSKA (reference sequence). The CDR3 length is 11 residues.

The chain recombines TRBV2 with TRBJ1-2, with unresolved D. The CDR3 consists of 14 residues. Germline values: CDR1 SNHLY, CDR2 FYNNEI. Trimming left V 4 bases short and J 2 bases short, with 11 bases between. CDR3 sequence reads: CASSGSAGNYGYTF. As DNA, the CDR3 is TGTGCCAGCAGTGGGTCTGCGGGGAACTATGGCTACACCTTC.

V gene TRBV5-1 combines with J gene TRBJ2-3; D is perhaps TRBD1 (5 bases). Germline V lookup: CDR1 SGHRS, CDR2 YFSETQ. This CDR3 region has 14 residues. V was clipped by 0 bases and J by 3 bases, with 8 bases between them. The CDR3 spells CASSLESGTDTQYF. For the CDR3, the DNA is TGCGCCAGCAGCTTGGAGTCAGGGACAGATACGCAGTATTTT.

The chain couples TRBV9 to TRBJ1-5; 9 nucleotides match TRBD1. Unmatched junction bases numbered 4, after V lost 2 bases and J lost 4 bases. The CDR3 loop spans 15 amino acids. Germline V CDR1 and CDR2: SGDLS, YYNGEE. CDR3 bases: TGTGCCAGCAGCGTCGACGGACAGGGGAATCAGCCCCAGCATTTT. This gives the protein CASSVDGQGNQPQHF.

V gene TRBV27 combines with J gene TRBJ1-6, with D possibly being TRBD1 (6 bases). V dropped 2 bases and J dropped 7 bases, with 15 bases sitting between them. Germline loops: CDR1 MNHEY, CDR2 SMNVEV (reference sequence). The CDR3 loop spans 16 amino acids. The CDR3: CASSLISGGGNSPLHF. The CDR3 DNA is TGTGCCAGCAGTTTAATTTCGGGAGGGGGGAATTCACCCCTCCACTTT.

This clone appeared once. The chain is built from TRBV9 and TRBJ1-5; D is unresolved. Between the trimmed V and J ends, which lost 4 bases and 7 bases, there was a span of 18 bases. This CDR3 contains 15 residues. Germline CDR1 reads SGDLS; CDR2 reads YYNGEE. The CDR3 protein is CASSPRSGGGQPQHF. The CDR3 bases are TGTGCCAGCAGCCCCCGCTCCGGCGGCGGGCAGCCCCAGCATTTT.

V and J are TRBV6-2 or TRBV6-3 and TRBJ2-5, with 10 nucleotides matching TRBD1. CDR1 is MNHEY and CDR2 is SVGEGT in the germline V gene. The CDR3 totals 16 residues. The J segment lost 6 bases and the V segment lost 0 bases, leaving 7 bases of the junction unmatched. CDR3 nucleotides: TGTGCCAGCAGTTACTCCCCGGACAGGGGGGGAAAGACCCAGTACTTC. As protein: CASSYSPDRGGKTQYF.

The chain is built from TRBV9 and TRBJ2-1, with TRBD2 matching over 9 bases. The CDR3 totals 16 residues. With 3 bases clipped from V and 4 bases from J, the junction kept 8 bases outside the gene matches. Germline CDR1 and CDR2: SGDLS and YYNGEE. DNA for the CDR3: TGTGCCAGCAGCGGTACAACTAGCGGGCCTTACAATGAGCAGTTCTTC. It is translated as CASSGTTSGPYNEQFF.

The chain is built from TRBV7-2 and TRBJ1-4; D not certain. The CDR3 contains 15 residues. V dropped 5 bases and J dropped 1 base, with 11 bases sitting between them. Germline-derived CDR1 and CDR2 are SGHTA and FQGNSA. CDR3 sequence (DNA): TGTGCCAGCAGCGTCCAGAGTTTAACTAATGAAAAACTGTTTTTT. Translating gives CASSVQSLTNEKLFF.

The chain is built from TRBV7-9 and TRBJ2-7, with TRBD1 identical over 11 bases. V lost 1 base to trimming and J lost 5 bases; unmatched junction nucleotides: 4. Germline V CDR1 and CDR2: SEHNR, FQNEAQ (reference sequence). The CDR3 contains 15 residues. The CDR3 loop reads CASSLVGTGGNEQYF. The CDR3 region has the DNA TGTGCCAGCAGCTTAGTCGGGACAGGGGGTAACGAGCAGTACTTC. Full variable domain (missing parts from reference TRBV7-9 and TRBJ2-7): DTGVSQNPRHKITKRGQNVTFRCDPISEHNRLYWYRQTLGQGPEFLTYFQNEAQLEKSRLLSDRFSAERPKGSFSTLEIQRTEQGDSAMYLCASSLVGTGGNEQYFGPGTRLTVT.

This CDR3 is CASRKSGGANTGELFF. The DNA for the CDR3 is TGCGCCAGCAGGAAGTCCGGGGGGGCCAACACCGGGGAGCTGTTTTTT. V usage is TRBV5-1 and J usage is TRBJ2-2; 8 nucleotides line up with TRBD2. Trimming removed 5 bases from V and 2 bases from J; junction bases left unmatched: 8. The length of the CDR3 is 16 residues. Germline CDR1 and CDR2: SGHRS and YFSETQ.

The chain recombines TRBV27 with TRBJ2-5; 12 bases map to TRBD1. The germline CDR1 and CDR2 sequences are MNHEY and SMNVEV (reference sequence). The CDR3 consists of 16 residues. J was trimmed by 3 bases and V by 0 bases; bases with no gene match: 2. The CDR3 protein is CASSLSGTGGEETQYF. The CDR3 region has the DNA TGTGCCAGCAGTTTATCCGGGACAGGGGGCGAAGAGACCCAGTACTTC.

This clone was counted only a few times. The chain recombines TRBV5-1 with TRBJ1-3; the D is unclear. The germline V gene encodes CDR1 SGHRS and CDR2 YFSETQ. V was shortened by 7 bases and J by 0 bases, with 2 bases between the two germline ends. There are 11 residues in the CDR3. CDR3 nucleotides: TGCGCCAGCCACTCTGGAAACACCATATATTTT. Its protein product is CASHSGNTIYF. The full variable domain, with the rest looked up from reference TRBV5-1 and TRBJ1-3, is KAGVTQTPRYLIKTRGQQVTLSCSPISGHRSVSWYQQTPGQGLQFLFEYFSETQRNKGNFPGRFSGRQFSNSRSEMNVSTLELGDSALYLCASHSGNTIYFGEGSWLTVV.